This T cell receptor (beta chain) was observed in a study of breast tumors, draining lymph nodes, adjacent tissues (dated by TCRdb to the mid-2010s). Context from the whole study: Breast cancer patients provided tumor, adjacent nontumor tissue and axillary lymph nodes, and the study compared the TCR beta repertoires across these three sources. In human breast cancer, the study set out to assess how tumor, surrounding tissue and draining lymph node repertoires relate to one another and whether T cells might be exchanged between them. Broader findings and caveats from the paper: A scenario in which most tumor T cells derive from the lymph node and then expand within tumor tissue was judged to be consistent with the data. The conclusion that tumor T cells originate in lymph nodes was framed as consistent with a hypothesis rather than directly demonstrated. In luminal-like breast cancer, tumor and nontumor tissue repertoires resembled each other significantly more than in basal-like breast cancer. Tumor T-cell repertoires showed less diversity than lymph node repertoires and more diversity than nontumor tissue repertoires, and tumor T-cell repertoires showed preferential V and J gene usage.

The germline V gene specifies MNHEY as CDR1 and SVGAGI as CDR2. The CDR3, cysteine through phenylalanine, is 12 amino acids long. CDR3 DNA only is kept here, 36 bases in frame from base 1. The junction carries 13 bases between V and J, which are trimmed by 11 bases and 2 bases respectively. The sample was run on an Illumina HiSeq 2000. TCR beta chain libraries were generated by multiplex PCR amplification. High-throughput sequencing was used to analyze the amplified TCR beta chain products. TCRdb trimmed the raw reads at Q25, called clones with MiXCR and kept productive beta chains. For every CDR3 protein sequence, its rows merge into one entry that carries the most common genes and DNA. This sample has some 53,000 distinct CDR3 sequences in its table, and 35% to 50% of those were observed once. About 11% of the sample is taken by the ten largest. Of note for this clonotype: Its antigen is not yet known. No base-level quality is on record; no much larger clone is a single base apart.

This clonotype was obtained from a female donor with breast cancer. Some clones in this sample may be carry-over from other donors' samples. This sequence uses TRBV6-5 and TRBJ2-7, with a tentative D gene TRBD2 over 6 matching bases. The sequencing input was breast tumor tissue. The CDR3 amino acid sequence is: CAFPRGPYEQYF. The DNA sequence follows: TGTGCCTTTCCGCGGGGCCCCTACGAGCAGTACTTC.